Each of the 20 T cell receptor beta chains below was sequenced from the same sample in a study of blood T cell repertoires in COVID-19. The method was immunoSEQ multiplex PCR; TCRdb's version includes in-frame clones alone and lacks a portion of them. This table holds approximately 330,000 clones, 90% found once. Sequencing used peripheral blood. Every receptor here comes from a woman in her thirties or forties with COVID-19, enrolled during active disease.

The gene calls are TRBV6-5 and TRBJ2-3; TRBD2 agrees at 11 bases. CDR3 length: 15 residues. CDR1 and CDR2 (germline): MNHEY, SVGAGI. The V gene end was trimmed by 4 bases and the J gene end by 4 bases; junction bases not matched to a gene: 4. This chain's CDR3 is CASSLLSGGADTQYF. DNA of the CDR3: TGTGCCAGCAGTTTACTTAGCGGGGGGGCAGATACGCAGTATTTT.

V gene TRBV9 combines with J gene TRBJ2-3, with 8 nucleotides matching TRBD2. The germline gives CDR1 SGDLS, CDR2 YYNGEE. This CDR3 comprises 16 residues. With V trimmed by 0 bases and J by 3 bases, 6 bases remained unmatched. Here the CDR3 DNA reads TGTGCCAGCAGCGTAGCTTTTGCGGGAGGTACAGATACGCAGTATTTT. This encodes CASSVAFAGGTDTQYF. Drawing the rest from reference TRBV9 and TRBJ2-3, the complete variable domain is DSGVTQTPKHLITATGQRVTLRCSPRSGDLSVYWYQQSLDQGLQFLIQYYNGEERAKGNILERFSAQQFPDLHSELNLSSLELGDSALYFCASSVAFAGGTDTQYFGPGTRLTVL.

This clone was seen just once. The CDR3 spells CASSITVTGNTEAFF. The CDR3 DNA follows: TGTGCCAGCAGTATAACGGTGACAGGGAACACTGAAGCTTTCTTT. The V and J genes are TRBV27 and TRBJ1-1; tentatively, D is TRBD1 (6 bases). Germline V gene lookup returns CDR1 MNHEY and CDR2 SMNVEV (reference sequence). V lost 5 bases to trimming and J lost 1 base, with 14 bases between them. The CDR3 is 15 amino acids.

The chain links TRBV5-4 to TRBJ1-6; TRBD1 is a possible D gene (5 bases). This CDR3 has 15 residues. CDR1 is SGHNT and CDR2 is YYREEE in the germline V gene (reference sequence). Trimming took off 3 bases at V and 5 bases at J, with 12 bases between the two ends. As DNA, the CDR3 is TGTGCCAGCAGCTCTGTTGACAGAGATAATTCACCCCTCCACTTT. Its translation is CASSSVDRDNSPLHF.

CDR3 DNA sequence: TGTGCCAGCAGTTTAGTTCCAGGGCGGAATGAGCAGTTCTTC. Translated, it gives CASSLVPGRNEQFF. The rearrangement links TRBV6-5 to TRBJ2-1; the D gene is possibly TRBD1 (5 bases). The CDR3 is 14 amino acids. Germline CDR1 and CDR2: MNHEY and SVGAGI. Trimming pared 4 bases from V and 7 bases from J, leaving 14 bases between.

This clone has just a few counts. The chain is built from TRBV13 and TRBJ1-3; no clear D. Germline CDR1 and CDR2: PRHDT and FYEKMQ (reference sequence). The CDR3 covers 17 residues. The V end was cut by 5 bases, the J end by 4 bases, with 21 bases between. The CDR3 sequence: CASSLLTSQFTGNTIYF. CDR3 bases: TGTGCCAGCAGCCTGCTCACATCACAATTCACCGGAAACACCATATATTTT.

The chain carries TRBV28 and TRBJ2-7; 8 bases line up with TRBD2. The CDR3 is made up of 15 amino acids. Germline lookup yields CDR1 MDHEN and CDR2 SYDVKM. Germline trimming cut 6 bases from V and 3 bases from J; bases unmatched to any gene: 10. CDR3 DNA: TGTGCCAGCAGGACCTTAGCGGGGTCGTACTACGAGCAGTACTTC. Amino acids: CASRTLAGSYYEQYF.

Only a few counts were recorded for this clone. The chain is built from TRBV19 and TRBJ2-7, with TRBD2 matching over 8 bases. This CDR3 spans 15 amino acids. Germline V lookup: CDR1 LNHDA, CDR2 SQIVND (reference sequence). The ends lost 6 bases at V and 5 bases at J; junction bases unmatched: 12. DNA for the CDR3: TGTGCCAGTAGCCCCGGAGCGGGAGATTTCCACGAGCAGTACTTC. Translation: CASSPGAGDFHEQYF. The full variable domain, rest sourced from reference TRBV19 and TRBJ2-7, is DGGITQSPKYLFRKEGQNVTLSCEQNLNHDAMYWYRQDPGQGLRLIYYSQIVNDFQKGDIAEGYSVSREKKESFPLTVTSAQKNPTAFYLCASSPGAGDFHEQYFGPGTRLTVT.

The chain employs TRBV7-9 and TRBJ2-2; TRBD2 aligns across 11 bases. With 5 bases clipped from V and 7 bases from J, the junction kept 6 bases outside the gene matches. The CDR3 is 15 amino acids. Germline V CDR1 and CDR2: SEHNR, FQNEAQ (reference sequence). The CDR3 DNA is TGTGCCAGCAGCCCCGGGACTAGCGGTGGCGGGGAGCTGTTTTTT. Translating gives CASSPGTSGGGELFF.

This chain connects TRBV18 to TRBJ2-5, with TRBD1 matching 8 bases. Looked up from germline, CDR1 is KGHSH and CDR2 is LQKENI. This CDR3 is 14 amino acids long. Trimming removed 4 bases from V and 2 bases from J; junction bases left unmatched: 3. The CDR3 region is CASSRGTGQETQYF. The CDR3 DNA is TGTGCCAGCTCACGCGGGACAGGACAAGAGACCCAGTACTTC.

The chain recombines TRBV12-1 with TRBJ1-2; the D segment call TRBD1 is taken from the table without a DNA check. TRBV12-1 is a pseudogene locus. The CDR3 has 17 residues. CDR3 DNA: TGTGCCAGCAGCTCTTATCTCCAGGACAGACCAAACTATGGCTACACCTTC. This encodes CASSSYLQDRPNYGYTF.

The chain is built from TRBV7-3 and TRBJ2-7; 8 nucleotides agree with TRBD2. This CDR3 comprises 15 residues. Germline V CDR1 and CDR2: SGHTA, FQGTGA. V trimming: 5 bases; J trimming: 0 bases; junction bases outside the gene matches: 6. The CDR3 region has the DNA TGTGCCAGCAGCCTGTCTAGCGGGTCCTCCTACGAGCAGTACTTC. It translates to CASSLSSGSSYEQYF.

The chain carries TRBV7-3 and TRBJ2-1, with 10 bases aligning to TRBD1. CDR3 length equals 16 residues. Germline V CDR1 and CDR2: SGHTA, FQGTGA. Trimming cost V 5 bases and J 1 base; bases outside gene matches: 5. CDR3 region: CASSPTGGRSYNEQFF. CDR3 nucleotide sequence: TGTGCCAGCAGCCCGACAGGGGGCAGGTCCTACAATGAGCAGTTCTTC.

As concerns this clone: In this CDR3 the conserved last residue, phenylalanine or tryptophan, is missing, so a read error is likely. The chain joins TRBV7-2 to TRBJ1-2; D not resolved. The V gene lost 6 bases and the J gene lost 4 bases, with 18 bases spanning the gap. Germline V lookup: CDR1 SGHTA, CDR2 FQGNSA. This CDR3 has 15 amino acids. The CDR3 here is CASSIGPQEGYGYTL. As DNA, the CDR3 is TGTGCCAGCAGTATCGGTCCCCAGGAGGGCTATGGCTACACCCTC.

This sequence joins TRBV27 and TRBJ1-5; no reliable D call. V lost 3 bases and J lost 10, with 10 bases in between. This CDR3 has 12 residues. CDR1 and CDR2 (germline): MNHEY, SMNVEV (reference sequence). The CDR3 loop reads CASSFQAGPQHF. The CDR3 DNA sequence: TGTGCCAGCAGTTTCCAAGCGGGTCCCCAGCATTTT.

The chain employs TRBV19 and TRBJ1-5; 10 nucleotides agree with TRBD1. This CDR3 contains 15 residues. The J segment lost 6 bases and the V segment lost 4 bases, leaving 6 bases of the junction unmatched. The V gene's germline CDR1 is LNHDA and CDR2 SQIVND (reference sequence). This CDR3 reads CASSTGTGAGQPQHF. The CDR3 nucleotides are TGTGCCAGTAGTACCGGGACAGGGGCTGGTCAGCCCCAGCATTTT.

This clone was observed once. This chain links TRBV18 with TRBJ2-7, with 9 positions matching TRBD1. Germline V gene data show CDR1 as KGHSH and CDR2 as LQKENI. This CDR3 region has 20 residues. V shed 3 bases, J shed 2 bases, and the junction held 20 bases outside the gene matches. CDR3: CASSPYPGTGRLLTTYEQYF. The CDR3 DNA is TGTGCCAGCTCACCTTACCCCGGGACAGGGCGTCTACTAACAACCTACGAGCAGTACTTC.

The chain is built from TRBV10-3 and TRBJ1-3; 9 positions match TRBD1. Germline loops: CDR1 ENHRY, CDR2 SYGVKD. The CDR3 sequence is 15 residues long. V lost 6 bases, J lost 2 bases, and 5 bases stayed unmatched. The CDR3 DNA follows: TGTGCCATCAGCCGGGACAGGGTTCCTGGAAACACCATATATTTT. This codes for CAISRDRVPGNTIYF.

The chain combines TRBV19 with TRBJ2-5; D might be TRBD1 (5 bases). The CDR3 length is 12 residues. Germline V gene lookup returns CDR1 LNHDA and CDR2 SQIVND (reference sequence). Trimming took off 3 bases at V and 5 bases at J, with 7 bases between the two ends. The CDR3, as DNA: TGTGCCAGTAGTATCTCAGGGGAGACCCAGTACTTC. This gives the protein CASSISGETQYF.

V is TRBV2 and J is TRBJ1-5; D is possibly TRBD1 (6 bases). Trimming cost V 4 bases and J 4 bases, with 11 bases left between them. CDR3 length: 14 residues. The germline V gene encodes CDR1 SNHLY and CDR2 FYNNEI. CDR3 bases: TGTGCCAGCAGTGGAGATCAGGGGAATCAGCCCCAGCATTTT. Protein product: CASSGDQGNQPQHF.